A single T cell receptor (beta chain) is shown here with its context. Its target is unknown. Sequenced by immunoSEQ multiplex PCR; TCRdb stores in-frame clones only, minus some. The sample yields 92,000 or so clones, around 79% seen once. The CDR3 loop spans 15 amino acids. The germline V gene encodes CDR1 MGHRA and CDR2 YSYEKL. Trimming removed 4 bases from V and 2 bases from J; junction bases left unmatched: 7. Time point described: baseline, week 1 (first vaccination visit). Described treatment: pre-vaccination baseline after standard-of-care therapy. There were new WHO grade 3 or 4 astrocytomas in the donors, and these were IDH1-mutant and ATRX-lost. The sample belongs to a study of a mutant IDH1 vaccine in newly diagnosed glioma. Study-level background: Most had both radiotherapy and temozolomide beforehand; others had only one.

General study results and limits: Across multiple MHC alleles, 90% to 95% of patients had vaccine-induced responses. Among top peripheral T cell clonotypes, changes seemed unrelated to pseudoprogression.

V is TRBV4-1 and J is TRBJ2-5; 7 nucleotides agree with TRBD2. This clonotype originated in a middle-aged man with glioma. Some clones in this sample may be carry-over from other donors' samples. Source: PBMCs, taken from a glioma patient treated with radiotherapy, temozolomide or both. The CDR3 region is CASSPGASGQETQYF. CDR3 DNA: TGCGCCAGCAGCCCTGGGGCTAGCGGACAAGAGACCCAGTACTTC.